The 25 T cell receptor beta chains below come from one sample, sequenced in a study of early T cells in non-severe SARS-CoV-2 infection. Each CDR3 protein gets one entry after TCRdb re-called the 5' RACE reads with MiXCR. The sample comprises about 48,000 distinct CDR3 sequences, approximately 9.4% of which are singletons, and almost 8.5% rests with the top ten. The sequenced sample was whole blood. The source is an adult who was a healthcare worker with PCR-confirmed SARS-CoV-2 infection or an uninfected control (not recorded which).

This chain links TRBV27 with TRBJ2-2; D is ambiguous. Trimming took 0 bases from V and 3 from J, leaving 11 bases between them. CDR3 length: 16 amino acids. The germline CDR1 and CDR2 sequences are MNHEY and SMNVEV (reference sequence). CDR3 sequence: CASSLSQSSYTGELFF. The CDR3 region has the DNA TGTGCCAGCAGTTTATCCCAGAGCAGTTACACCGGGGAGCTGTTTTTT.

There are many counts of this clonotype. The V gene is TRBV25-1, the J gene TRBJ2-7, with D perhaps assigned TRBD1 or TRBD2 (5 bases each). CDR1 and CDR2 from the germline V gene are MGHDK and SYGVNS. V was cut by 8 bases and J by 3 bases, with 11 bases left in between. CDR3 size: 12 residues. The CDR3 sequence: CASLGAGYEQYF. Here the CDR3 DNA reads TGTGCCAGCCTCGGGGCCGGCTACGAGCAGTACTTC.

This clonotype has more than one count but fewer than ten. J is TRBJ2-1 and V is TRBV18, with TRBD1 as a possible D gene (5 bases). V was cut by 0 bases and J by 6 bases, with 6 bases left in between. Germline CDR1 reads KGHSH; CDR2 reads LQKENI. The CDR3 sequence is 13 residues long. In DNA, the CDR3 is TGTGCCAGCTCACCACCGGACACCAATGAGCAGTTCTTC. Its protein product is CASSPPDTNEQFF.

This clonotype was seen a few times. The rearrangement links TRBV12-3 or TRBV12-4 to TRBJ2-1; D may be TRBD1 or TRBD2 (5 bases each). V was trimmed by 2 bases and J by 2 bases, leaving 10 bases between them. The CDR3 is 15 residues long. The chain's CDR3 is CASSLRWGPYNEQFF. The DNA of the CDR3 is TGTGCCAGCAGTTTACGGTGGGGACCCTACAATGAGCAGTTCTTC.

This clonotype was seen at least ten times. This chain uses TRBV7-6 with TRBJ2-5; possible D gene TRBD2, 6 bases. The CDR3 is made up of 15 amino acids. Germline CDR1 and CDR2: SGHVS and FNYEAQ. Trimming removed 7 bases from V and 2 bases from J, with 17 bases in between. The DNA for the CDR3 is TGTGCCAGCACCCCCTGGGGCGGGGAGCAAGAGACCCAGTACTTC. Protein sequence: CASTPWGGEQETQYF.

The V call is TRBV5-4, the J call TRBJ1-5, with TRBD1 matching over 10 bases. Unmatched junction bases numbered 7, after V lost 1 base and J lost 0 bases. There are 18 residues in the CDR3. Per the germline V gene, CDR1 is SGHNT and CDR2 is YYREEE (reference sequence). The CDR3 here is CASSLTDRGRGSNQPQHF. CDR3 bases: TGTGCCAGCAGCTTGACGGACAGGGGGAGAGGTAGCAATCAGCCCCAGCATTTT.

The J gene is TRBJ1-5, the V gene TRBV6-5; D remains ambiguous. Germline assignment: CDR1 MNHEY and CDR2 SVGAGI. The CDR3 loop spans 17 amino acids. V was trimmed by 6 bases and J by 2 bases, leaving 20 bases between them. The CDR3 nucleotides read TGTGCCAGCAGCTCTGGACGCCCGTTTTTAGGCAATCAGCCCCAGCATTTT. Translation: CASSSGRPFLGNQPQHF.

There are many counts of this clonotype. The chain couples TRBV7-9 to TRBJ1-6; D perhaps matches TRBD1 (5 bases). The CDR3 is 13 amino acids. V was trimmed by 4 bases and J by 7 bases, leaving 8 bases between them. CDR1 SEHNR and CDR2 FQNEAQ come from the germline V gene (reference sequence). Here the CDR3 DNA reads TGTGCCAGCAGCTCCGGGGGGAATTCACCCCTCCACTTT. This gives the protein CASSSGGNSPLHF.

The chain combines TRBV12-3 or TRBV12-4 with TRBJ2-1; possible D gene TRBD2, 5 bases. V was pared by 2 bases and J by 2 bases, with 7 bases between. CDR3 length: 14 amino acids. The CDR3 region has the DNA TGTGCCAGCAGTTTAACGCGGGCCTACAATGAGCAGTTCTTC. As protein: CASSLTRAYNEQFF.

This clonotype occurred many times. This chain links TRBV20-1 with TRBJ2-3; possibly TRBD2 for D (5 bases). The CDR3 is made up of 16 amino acids. The germline V and J ends were trimmed by 1 base and 4 bases, with 18 bases remaining between them. CDR1 and CDR2 from the germline V gene are DFQATT and SNEGSKA (reference sequence). CDR3 bases: TGCAGTGCTAGAGTATTACCGGGATCTACGGCAGATACGCAGTATTTT. Amino acid sequence: CSARVLPGSTADTQYF.

Points on this clonotype: Being one base from a much bigger clone, this may be a read error. This chain uses TRBV29-1 with TRBJ2-3; unclear D gene. CDR3 length: 13 residues. Trimming shortened V by 7 bases and J by 2 bases, and 13 bases separated the two germline ends. CDR1 is SQVTM and CDR2 is ANQGSEA in the germline V gene. Written as DNA, the CDR3 is TGCAGCGCCACAAGACTTTACACAGATACGCAGTATTTT. This codes for CSATRLYTDTQYF.

Ten or more counts support this clonotype. The gene calls are TRBV18 and TRBJ2-1; 10 bases match TRBD2. After removal of 6 bases from V and 6 bases from J, the junction contained 8 bases not matched to a gene. The germline gives CDR1 KGHSH, CDR2 LQKENI. The CDR3 contains 15 residues. Here the CDR3 DNA reads TGTGCCAGCTCCCTCTCTAGCGGGAGCCTCAATGAGCAGTTCTTC. Its translation: CASSLSSGSLNEQFF.

Ten or more counts support this clonotype. V and J are TRBV4-2 and TRBJ1-5; a possible D gene is TRBD1 (6 bases). The CDR3 totals 17 residues. V was shortened by 2 bases and J by 0 bases, with 14 bases between the two germline ends. CDR1 is LGHNA and CDR2 is YNFKEQ in the germline V gene. The CDR3 sequence is CASSQLTQGPSNQPQHF. DNA of the CDR3: TGTGCCAGCAGCCAACTCACTCAGGGGCCTAGCAATCAGCCCCAGCATTTT.

In its sample, this clonotype was seen a few times. The gene calls are TRBV10-3 and TRBJ2-1; D may correspond to TRBD1 or TRBD2 (6 bases each). The CDR3 spans 13 residues. CDR1 and CDR2 from the germline V gene are ENHRY and SYGVKD. The germline V and J ends were trimmed by 6 bases and 7 bases, with 13 bases remaining between them. The CDR3 loop is CAIRGGSENEQFF. Written as DNA, the CDR3 is TGTGCCATCAGGGGGGGCTCGGAGAATGAGCAGTTCTTC.

The V and J genes are TRBV10-3 and TRBJ2-6; no clear D. The CDR3 spans 13 residues. Germline V gene lookup returns CDR1 ENHRY and CDR2 SYGVKD. The V and J ends lost 5 bases and 2 bases respectively, with 4 bases between them. The CDR3 reads CAISPPGANVLTF. The CDR3 nucleotides are TGTGCCATCAGTCCCCCTGGGGCCAACGTCCTGACTTTC.

This clonotype came up many times. This chain links TRBV20-1 with TRBJ1-5, with 9 positions matching TRBD1. Per the germline V gene, CDR1 is DFQATT and CDR2 is SNEGSKA (reference sequence). The V gene end was trimmed by 4 bases and the J gene end by 2 bases; junction bases not matched to a gene: 6. The CDR3 sequence is 15 residues long. The CDR3 is CSAKMGQGGNQPQHF. The CDR3 DNA follows: TGCAGTGCTAAAATGGGACAGGGCGGCAATCAGCCCCAGCATTTT.

The gene calls are TRBV18 and TRBJ2-1, with 7 bases matching TRBD1. CDR1 and CDR2 from the germline V gene are KGHSH and LQKENI. This CDR3 comprises 14 residues. Germline trimming cut 4 bases from V and 4 bases from J; bases unmatched to any gene: 4. DNA for the CDR3: TGTGCCAGCTCACTGGACAGGACGTACAATGAGCAGTTCTTC. This codes for CASSLDRTYNEQFF. The complete variable domain, with remaining parts taken from reference TRBV18 and TRBJ2-1, reads NAGVMQNPRHLVRRRGQEARLRCSPMKGHSHVYWYRQLPEEGLKFMVYLQKENIIDESGMPKERFSAEFPKEGPSILRIQQVVRGDSAAYFCASSLDRTYNEQFFGPGTRLTVL.

The chain carries TRBV7-8 and TRBJ2-7; 8 bases map to TRBD1. The CDR3 sequence is 13 residues long. Germline V lookup: CDR1 SGHVS, CDR2 FQNEAQ. V lost 5 bases to trimming and J lost 3 bases; unmatched junction nucleotides: 3. CDR3 residues: CASSPGGLYEQYF. The DNA for the CDR3 is TGTGCCAGCAGCCCAGGGGGCCTCTACGAGCAGTACTTC.

This clonotype was seen more than once but under ten times. The chain couples TRBV6-1 to TRBJ1-2; the match to TRBD1 covers 7 bases. Per the germline V gene, CDR1 is MNHNS and CDR2 is SASEGT. The CDR3 extends over 14 amino acids. The V and J ends lost 6 bases and 7 bases, in that order; junction bases with no gene match: 11. CDR3 bases: TGTGCCAGCAGGATAATGGCAGGGGGTTTTGGCTACACCTTC. This sequence encodes CASRIMAGGFGYTF.

This clonotype was observed a few times. This chain uses TRBV12-3 or TRBV12-4 with TRBJ2-1; 9 nucleotides align to TRBD2. The V segment lost 2 bases and the J segment 6 bases; nucleotides outside the gene matches: 14. This CDR3 region has 18 residues. The CDR3 loop reads CASSLITTSGSRSNEQFF. For the CDR3, the DNA is TGTGCCAGCAGTTTAATCACGACTAGCGGATCCCGCAGCAATGAGCAGTTCTTC.

This clonotype was found many times. The chain recombines TRBV5-1 with TRBJ2-1; D is ambiguous. The CDR3 spans 15 residues. The germline gives CDR1 SGHRS, CDR2 YFSETQ. V was cut by 1 base and J by 0 bases, with 8 bases left in between. The CDR3 DNA is TGCGCCAGCAGCTTGATCTTGAGCTCCTACAATGAGCAGTTCTTC. Its protein is CASSLILSSYNEQFF.

In this sample, this clonotype turned up many times. This chain uses TRBV18 with TRBJ2-7; 9 bases agree with TRBD1. V dropped 5 bases and J dropped 2; count of bases not matched to a gene: 4. This CDR3 has 14 amino acids. In germline, CDR1 is KGHSH, CDR2 LQKENI. The CDR3 nucleotides read TGTGCCAGCTCAGCGGGACAGGGCCCCTACGAGCAGTACTTC. The encoded protein is CASSAGQGPYEQYF.

There are many counts of this clonotype. The chain carries TRBV12-3 or TRBV12-4 and TRBJ1-2; 9 nucleotides agree with TRBD1. The CDR3 extends over 13 amino acids. With V trimmed by 6 bases and J by 3 bases, 2 bases remained unmatched. This CDR3 is CASRQGAYYGYTF. The CDR3 DNA follows: TGTGCCAGCAGACAGGGGGCTTACTATGGCTACACCTTC.

The V call is TRBV6-4, the J call TRBJ2-1, with a weak D call TRBD1 (7 bases). The V gene lost 10 bases and the J gene lost 2 bases, with 21 bases spanning the gap. Germline loops: CDR1 MRHNA, CDR2 SNTAGT. This CDR3 is built from 16 residues. The CDR3 nucleotides are TGTGCCACAGCCCCCAGGAGGGGGCCCGCCTACAATGAGCAGTTCTTC. Protein sequence: CATAPRRGPAYNEQFF.

The chain recombines TRBV12-3 or TRBV12-4 with TRBJ2-2; 9 nucleotides agree with TRBD2. This CDR3 has 16 amino acids. V shed 2 bases, J shed 0 bases, and the junction held 1 base outside the gene matches. This CDR3 is CASSLRTSANTGELFF. In DNA, the CDR3 is TGTGCCAGCAGTTTACGGACTAGCGCGAACACCGGGGAGCTGTTTTTT.